A single sample is the source of the 26 T cell receptor beta chains below, sequenced in a study of T cells in Graves' hyperthyroidism and ophthalmopathy. The source material, RNA transcripts, was used to amplify TCR beta CDR3 regions. With the HTBI primer set, the TCR CDR3 went through a first round of RT-PCR. TCRdb analysed the multiplex PCR reads with MiXCR anew, one entry per CDR3 protein. Found here are fewer than 750,000 distinct CDR3 sequences, approximately 15% of them singletons; the top ten hold around 13%. Sequencing was done on a sample of blood. The source is a woman aged 45 to 65 with Graves' ophthalmopathy.

This clonotype was found many times. This chain links TRBV28 with TRBJ2-1; 11 nucleotides align to TRBD2. The CDR3 sequence is 13 residues long. J lost 6 bases, V lost 8 bases, and 3 bases had no gene match. CDR1 and CDR2 from the germline V gene are MDHEN and SYDVKM. This chain's CDR3 is CASQGLAGNEQFF. CDR3 in DNA: TGTGCCAGCCAAGGACTAGCGGGCAATGAGCAGTTCTTC. Looking up the rest from reference TRBV28 and TRBJ2-1 gives the full variable domain: DVKVTQSSRYLVKRTGEKVFLECVQDMDHENMFWYRQDPGLGLRLIYFSYDVKMKEKGDIPEGYSVSREKKERFSLILESASTNQTSMYLCASQGLAGNEQFFGPGTRLTVL.

V and J are TRBV28 and TRBJ2-1; TRBD2 matches at 9 bases. Germline CDR1 reads MDHEN; CDR2 reads SYDVKM. V lost 6 bases and J lost 0; bases outside the gene matches: 15. The CDR3 length is 19 residues. CDR3 sequence (DNA): TGTGCCAGCAGCCACCTGAGCGGGAGGTATTTGAGCTCCTACAATGAGCAGTTCTTC. Amino acid sequence: CASSHLSGRYLSSYNEQFF.

There are many counts of this clonotype. This chain connects TRBV10-3 to TRBJ1-1, with 11 bases aligning to TRBD1. The CDR3 spans 16 residues. J gave up 4 bases and V 6 bases, and 10 bases lay outside the gene matches. From germline, CDR1 is ENHRY and CDR2 SYGVKD. The CDR3 here is CAIRPGQGEGGTEAFF. In DNA, the CDR3 is TGTGCCATCAGACCGGGACAGGGGGAAGGGGGCACTGAAGCTTTCTTT.

This clonotype was counted between two and nine times. V gene TRBV20-1 combines with J gene TRBJ1-5; D gene unclear. V was trimmed by 3 bases and J by 1 base, leaving 16 bases between them. Germline lookup yields CDR1 DFQATT and CDR2 SNEGSKA (reference sequence). The CDR3 contains 16 residues. CDR3 sequence (DNA): TGCAGTGCTAGGACTTCGACGATGACAAGCAATCAGCCCCAGCATTTT. Its translation is CSARTSTMTSNQPQHF.

This clonotype was recorded at least ten times. The V gene is TRBV27, the J gene TRBJ2-1; 11 bases match TRBD2. V lost 8 bases to trimming and J lost 10 bases; unmatched junction nucleotides: 13. Germline CDR1 is MNHEY and CDR2 is SMNVEV (reference sequence). The CDR3 loop spans 15 amino acids. This chain's CDR3 is CASCDGTSGAGEQFF. The CDR3 region has the DNA TGTGCCAGCTGCGACGGGACTAGCGGTGCTGGAGAGCAGTTCTTC.

This clonotype was seen many times. The J gene is TRBJ1-5, the V gene TRBV20-1, with 9 bases lining up with TRBD1. V lost 3 bases to trimming and J lost 6 bases; unmatched junction nucleotides: 12. Germline V gene lookup returns CDR1 DFQATT and CDR2 SNEGSKA (reference sequence). This CDR3 region has 16 residues. This chain's CDR3 is CSARPFSGTGSQPQHF. CDR3 bases: TGCAGTGCTAGGCCCTTCTCCGGGACAGGGAGTCAGCCCCAGCATTTT.

This chain uses TRBV5-1 with TRBJ2-1; 10 bases are a match to TRBD2. V gave up 4 bases and J gave up 4 bases; unmatched junction bases: 11. Per germline, CDR1 SGHRS and CDR2 YFSETQ. The CDR3 is made up of 17 amino acids. The DNA of the CDR3 is TGCGCCAGCAGCCCCTCCACTTTAGCGGGAGGTTACAATGAGCAGTTCTTC. This codes for CASSPSTLAGGYNEQFF.

On this clonotype: This may come from a read error, since a much larger clone is one base off. The V and J genes are TRBV28 and TRBJ1-5; D gene unclear. There are 13 residues in the CDR3. CDR1 is MDHEN and CDR2 is SYDVKM in the germline V gene. The V end was cut by 5 bases, the J end by 9 bases, with 14 bases between. CDR3 DNA sequence: TGTGCCAGCAGTCGACCGGGTTTGGGGCCCCAGCATTTT. It codes for CASSRPGLGPQHF.

This clonotype was seen repeatedly, ten times or more. The chain has TRBV5-1 and TRBJ2-1; 7 bases are a match to TRBD2. Trimming at V came to 0 bases and at J to 1 base, leaving 4 bases not matched to a gene. CDR1 is SGHRS and CDR2 is YFSETQ in the germline V gene. The CDR3 has 16 amino acids. CDR3 region: CASSLALALSYNEQFF. Here the CDR3 DNA reads TGCGCCAGCAGCTTGGCACTAGCGCTTTCCTACAATGAGCAGTTCTTC. The whole variable domain, filled in from reference TRBV5-1 and TRBJ2-1, reads KAGVTQTPRYLIKTRGQQVTLSCSPISGHRSVSWYQQTPGQGLQFLFEYFSETQRNKGNFPGRFSGRQFSNSRSEMNVSTLELGDSALYLCASSLALALSYNEQFFGPGTRLTVL.

There are a few counts of this clonotype. The rearrangement uses TRBV5-1 and TRBJ2-2; D is unclear. Germline CDR1 and CDR2: SGHRS and YFSETQ. With 3 bases removed from V and 0 bases from J, the gap between germline ends came to 12 bases. The CDR3 runs 16 residues. CDR3 sequence: CASSSQVVANTGELFF. The CDR3 DNA reads as TGCGCCAGCAGCTCTCAGGTTGTCGCGAACACCGGGGAGCTGTTTTTT.

This clonotype was seen ten or more times. The gene calls are TRBV7-2 and TRBJ2-7; 7 bases are shared with TRBD2. Unmatched junction bases numbered 4, after V lost 1 base and J lost 1 base. Germline V lookup: CDR1 SGHTA, CDR2 FQGNSA. This CDR3 has 15 residues. As DNA, the CDR3 is TGTGCCAGCAGCTTAGTTGGCGGGGGTTCCTACGAGCAGTACTTC. Its translation: CASSLVGGGSYEQYF.

This clonotype was seen only a few times. This chain joins TRBV11-3 and TRBJ2-3, with 10 bases that match TRBD2. V lost 4 bases and J lost 4; bases outside the gene matches: 8. CDR1 and CDR2 (germline): SGHNT, YENEEA. The CDR3 is 16 amino acids. The CDR3 reads CASSSGLAASADTQYF. The CDR3 bases are TGTGCCAGCAGCTCAGGACTAGCGGCTAGCGCAGATACGCAGTATTTT.

The chain uses TRBV19 and TRBJ1-5; D may be TRBD1 (5 bases). The germline V and J ends were trimmed by 5 bases and 6 bases, with 14 bases remaining between them. The CDR3 extends over 14 amino acids. Germline CDR1 LNHDA, CDR2 SQIVND (reference sequence). CDR3 amino acids: CASSFRPGTQPQHF. The CDR3 coding sequence is TGTGCCAGTAGTTTCCGACCAGGGACTCAGCCCCAGCATTTT.

This clonotype was found a few times. V usage is TRBV2 and J usage is TRBJ2-3; 7 positions match TRBD2. Germline values: CDR1 SNHLY, CDR2 FYNNEI. The CDR3 extends over 12 amino acids. J gave up 3 bases and V 8 bases, and 2 bases lay outside the gene matches. The CDR3 DNA is TGTGCCAGCCGGGGGGTGACAGATACGCAGTATTTT. This translates into CASRGVTDTQYF.

The chain employs TRBV20-1 and TRBJ2-1; D is ambiguous. The CDR3 totals 11 residues. Between the trimmed V and J ends, which lost 1 base and 14 bases, there was a span of 12 bases. The germline gives CDR1 DFQATT, CDR2 SNEGSKA (reference sequence). The DNA of the CDR3 is TGCAGTGCTAGAGCTGGCAGCCTGAAGTTCTTC. Translating it yields CSARAGSLKFF.

This chain uses TRBV7-3 with TRBJ2-1, with 9 bases aligning to TRBD1. Per germline, CDR1 SGHTA and CDR2 FQGTGA. This CDR3 region has 16 residues. After removal of 5 bases from V and 0 bases from J, the junction contained 5 bases not matched to a gene. CDR3 nucleotides: TGTGCCAGCAGCAAAGGACAGGGGAGCTCCTACAATGAGCAGTTCTTC. Its protein is CASSKGQGSSYNEQFF.

This clonotype was seen at least ten times. The chain carries TRBV28 and TRBJ2-2; D might be TRBD1 (7 bases). Trimming pared 2 bases from V and 5 bases from J, leaving 21 bases between. Looked up from germline, CDR1 is MDHEN and CDR2 is SYDVKM. The CDR3 covers 18 residues. The CDR3 DNA reads as TGTGCCAGCAGTTTAGAAGGTTGGAGGGGGCGAGGAACCGGGGAGCTGTTTTTT. Its protein product is CASSLEGWRGRGTGELFF.

The chain's CDR3 is CASSFLRSSYNEQFF. In DNA, the CDR3 is TGTGCCAGCAGCTTTCTTAGGAGCTCCTACAATGAGCAGTTCTTC. The chain employs TRBV11-3 and TRBJ2-1; D call uncertain. Between the trimmed V and J ends, which lost 3 bases and 0 bases, there was a span of 9 bases. The CDR3 loop spans 15 amino acids. Germline V lookup: CDR1 SGHNT, CDR2 YENEEA.

DNA for the CDR3: TGTGCCACCAGTGCACAGGGTTTGCCAGATACGCAGTATTTT. Translating it yields CATSAQGLPDTQYF. The chain carries TRBV24-1 and TRBJ2-3, with D tentatively TRBD1 (6 bases). The CDR3 extends over 14 amino acids. The germline CDR1 and CDR2 sequences are KGHDR and SFDVKD. V was shortened by 5 bases and J by 4 bases, with 12 bases between the two germline ends.

This clonotype was seen ten or more times. This rearrangement joins TRBV13 to TRBJ2-1, with 13 bases matching TRBD2. The trim removed 5 bases at V and 5 bases at J, leaving 6 bases unmatched. CDR3 size: 16 residues. CDR1 PRHDT and CDR2 FYEKMQ come from the germline V gene (reference sequence). CDR3 region: CASSTQGLAGNNEQFF. The CDR3, as DNA: TGTGCCAGCAGCACGCAGGGACTAGCGGGAAACAATGAGCAGTTCTTC. The full variable domain, completed using reference TRBV13 and TRBJ2-1, is AAGVIQSPRHLIKEKRETATLKCYPIPRHDTVYWYQQGPGQDPQFLISFYEKMQSDKGSIPDRFSAQQFSDYHSELNMSSLELGDSALYFCASSTQGLAGNNEQFFGPGTRLTVL.

This clonotype was detected ten times or more. The gene calls are TRBV5-1 and TRBJ2-1, with D tentatively TRBD1 or TRBD2 (6 bases each). The CDR3 has 17 amino acids. CDR1 SGHRS and CDR2 YFSETQ come from the germline V gene. Trimming pared 1 base from V and 0 bases from J, leaving 14 bases between. CDR3 in DNA: TGCGCCAGCAGCTTGCTAATAGCGGACAGCTCCTACAATGAGCAGTTCTTC. The encoded protein is CASSLLIADSSYNEQFF.

The chain has TRBV9 and TRBJ1-5, with TRBD1 matching over 8 bases. CDR1 is SGDLS, CDR2 YYNGEE, per germline. The V gene end was trimmed by 0 bases and the J gene end by 5 bases; junction bases not matched to a gene: 4. The CDR3 runs 15 residues. DNA for the CDR3: TGTGCCAGCAGCGTAGACGGACAGGGCCATCAGCCCCAGCATTTT. Amino acids: CASSVDGQGHQPQHF.

This clonotype was counted many times. The gene calls are TRBV7-2 and TRBJ2-7; tentatively, D is TRBD1 (6 bases). V lost 3 bases, J lost 3 bases, and 18 bases lay in between. CDR1 SGHTA and CDR2 FQGNSA come from the germline V gene. CDR3 size: 16 residues. In DNA, the CDR3 is TGTGCCAGCAGCTTTGGGACCCGGGACACAGACTACGAGCAGTACTTC. Amino acids: CASSFGTRDTDYEQYF.

The sample holds many counts of this clonotype. J is TRBJ1-1 and V is TRBV12-3 or TRBV12-4; perhaps TRBD1 as D (5 bases). The CDR3 length is 14 residues. Trimming cost V 3 bases and J 1 base, with 9 bases left between them. The chain's CDR3 is CASSFWGTNTEAFF. In DNA, the CDR3 is TGTGCCAGCAGTTTTTGGGGGACGAACACTGAAGCTTTCTTT.

The rearrangement joins TRBV2 to TRBJ2-2; either TRBD1 or TRBD2 may supply D (5 bases each). This CDR3 comprises 15 residues. Trimming removed 1 base from V and 3 bases from J, with 9 bases in between. The germline gives CDR1 SNHLY, CDR2 FYNNEI. This chain's CDR3 is CASSEVRGDTGELFF. CDR3 coding DNA: TGTGCCAGCAGTGAAGTAAGGGGAGACACCGGGGAGCTGTTTTTT.

This clonotype was picked up many times. V gene TRBV20-1 combines with J gene TRBJ2-1, with 8 bases matching TRBD1. With 6 bases clipped from V and 8 bases from J, the junction kept 18 bases outside the gene matches. CDR3 length equals 16 residues. Germline V gene sequence: CDR1 DFQATT, CDR2 SNEGSKA (reference sequence). CDR3 amino acids: CSAHSPQGAKVYEQFF. The CDR3, as DNA: TGCAGTGCACATAGTCCGCAGGGGGCAAAGGTCTATGAGCAGTTCTTC.